This T cell receptor (beta chain) was profiled in a study of blood T cell repertoires in COVID-19. CDR1 is MNHEY, CDR2 SVGAGI, per germline. CDR3 length: 15 amino acids. Between the trimmed V and J ends, which lost 0 bases and 7 bases, there was a span of 15 bases. The assay was immunoSEQ multiplex PCR, and TCRdb's table has in-frame clones only and misses some. The data show approximately 210,000 clones, with approximately 85% seen just once and less than 8% held by the top ten. The sample was peripheral blood. This TCR derives from a woman in her fifties or sixties with active or convalescent COVID-19. This chain connects TRBV6-5 to TRBJ1-2; D is undetermined. The CDR3 protein is CASSYSVFTVRGYTF. CDR3 nucleotide sequence: TGTGCCAGCAGTTACTCAGTATTCACAGTCCGTGGCTACACCTTC.